The 24 T cell receptor beta chains listed next were all sequenced from one sample in a study of blood T cell repertoires in COVID-19. Clones were read by immunoSEQ multiplex PCR, and TCRdb kept only the in-frame ones, dropping some. The table has roughly 110,000 clones, about two thirds seen once; the top ten hold less than 1%. Sample: peripheral blood. All receptors come from a human donor with acute or convalescent COVID-19. The donor label of this sample is uncertain.

A few counts support this clone. CDR3 in amino acids: CASSLAGDQPQHF. CDR3 sequence (DNA): TGCGCCAGCAGTTTAGCAGGGGATCAGCCCCAGCATTTT. The genes are TRBV10-2 and TRBJ1-5, with TRBD1 as a possible D gene (6 bases). The CDR3 is made up of 13 amino acids. Trimming cost V 5 bases and J 5 bases, with 10 bases left between them. Germline lookup yields CDR1 WSHSY and CDR2 SAAADI.

The chain couples TRBV5-1 to TRBJ1-2; TRBD1 is a possible D gene (6 bases). This CDR3 spans 14 amino acids. The V gene's germline CDR1 is SGHRS and CDR2 YFSETQ. V was pared by 4 bases and J by 13 bases, with 23 bases between. The CDR3 DNA is TGCGCCAGCAGCAGGGATTTCCCCAGGGGATACGGCACCTTC. It yields the protein CASSRDFPRGYGTF.

This clone has a handful of counts. The chain has TRBV5-5 and TRBJ1-1; possibly TRBD1 for D (6 bases). This CDR3 is built from 17 residues. V shed 4 bases and J shed 0 bases, with 19 bases lying between them. Germline V lookup: CDR1 SGHKS, CDR2 YYEKEE (reference sequence). CDR3: CASSPTGRSHLNTEAFF. The CDR3 nucleotides are TGTGCCAGCAGCCCGACAGGCCGTAGCCATTTGAACACTGAAGCTTTCTTT. Full variable domain (missing parts from reference TRBV5-5 and TRBJ1-1): DAGVTQSPTHLIKTRGQQVTLRCSPISGHKSVSWYQQVLGQGPQFIFQYYEKEERGRGNFPDRFSARQFPNYSSELNVNALLLGDSALYLCASSPTGRSHLNTEAFFGQGTRLTVV.

The table lists this clone with a few counts. V usage is TRBV5-1 and J usage is TRBJ2-6; maybe TRBD1 (7 bases). This CDR3 comprises 19 residues. Trimming took off 4 bases at V and 1 base at J, with 21 bases between the two ends. Germline V CDR1 and CDR2: SGHRS, YFSETQ. Here the CDR3 DNA reads TGCGCCAGCAGCCCCCCCCGCGGGACAGTAGTTTCTGGGGCCAACGTCCTGACTTTC. Its translation is CASSPPRGTVVSGANVLTF.

The rearrangement uses TRBV5-1 and TRBJ2-2; TRBD1 aligns across 9 bases. The germline V gene has CDR1 SGHRS and CDR2 YFSETQ. The CDR3 runs 13 residues. The V and J ends lost 7 bases and 5 bases, in that order; junction bases with no gene match: 3. CDR3 in DNA: TGCGCCAGCGGGACAGGGATGACCGGGGAGCTGTTTTTT. Amino acid sequence: CASGTGMTGELFF.

This rearrangement joins TRBV21-1 to TRBJ1-5; TRBD1, the D gene given by the table, was not confirmed from the DNA. TRBV21-1 has pseudogene status. This CDR3 has 15 amino acids. CDR3 in amino acids: CASSIPGQGWQPQHF. Here the CDR3 DNA reads TGTGCCAGCAGCATCCCGGGACAGGGGTGGCAGCCCCAGCATTTT.

The rearrangement uses TRBV12-3 or TRBV12-4 and TRBJ1-1; D not resolved. CDR3 length: 13 amino acids. Trimming took off 5 bases at V and 9 bases at J, with 16 bases between the two ends. The CDR3 spells CASSERGGMKAFF. The DNA of the CDR3 is TGTGCCAGCAGTGAGCGCGGAGGGATGAAAGCTTTCTTT.

The J gene is TRBJ1-2, the V gene TRBV28; perhaps TRBD1 as D (5 bases). The germline gives CDR1 MDHEN, CDR2 SYDVKM. Trimming took 5 bases from V and 5 from J, leaving 12 bases between them. The CDR3 has 13 residues. The CDR3 here is CASSTDRKYGYTF. The CDR3 bases are TGTGCCAGCAGTACAGACAGAAAGTATGGCTACACCTTC.

The chain combines TRBV9 with TRBJ1-5, with D unclear. V was shortened by 0 bases and J by 5 bases, with 6 bases between the two germline ends. This CDR3 is built from 13 residues. From germline, CDR1 is SGDLS and CDR2 YYNGEE. The CDR3, as DNA: TGTGCCAGCAGCGTAGAGCCATATCAGCCCCAGCATTTT. Amino acids: CASSVEPYQPQHF.

The chain has TRBV3-1 (or the pseudogene TRBV3-2) and TRBJ1-6; TRBD1 matches at 8 bases. Losses at the gene ends were 4 bases for V and 7 bases for J; bases not matched to a gene: 9. This CDR3 has 16 residues. Germline loops: CDR1 LGHDT, CDR2 YNNKEL (reference sequence). The CDR3 spells CASSPSGQGTNSPLHF. The DNA of the CDR3 is TGTGCCAGCAGCCCCTCAGGACAGGGCACCAATTCACCCCTCCACTTT.

The V call is TRBV3-1 (or the pseudogene TRBV3-2), the J call TRBJ2-2, with 9 bases aligning to TRBD1. This CDR3 has 13 amino acids. Germline V gene data show CDR1 as LGHDT and CDR2 as YNNKEL (reference sequence). V was pared by 4 bases and J by 6 bases, with 0 bases of the junction left unmatched. The CDR3 spells CASSRTGAGELFF. CDR3 nucleotide sequence: TGTGCCAGCAGCCGGACAGGGGCCGGGGAGCTGTTTTTT.

The chain has TRBV5-1 and TRBJ2-7, with D possibly being TRBD1 (5 bases). Germline-derived CDR1 and CDR2 are SGHRS and YFSETQ. V was pared by 4 bases and J by 2 bases, with 19 bases between. This CDR3 contains 16 residues. Written as DNA, the CDR3 is TGCGCCAGCAGCCCAATTACGGCAGGGTGGGCCTACGAGCAGTACTTC. It codes for CASSPITAGWAYEQYF.

The chain uses TRBV27 and TRBJ1-1, with D unclear. The CDR3 contains 14 residues. The germline V and J ends were trimmed by 1 base and 0 bases, with 6 bases remaining between them. CDR1 is MNHEY and CDR2 is SMNVEV in the germline V gene (reference sequence). The CDR3 reads CASSLYGVNTEAFF. The CDR3, as DNA: TGTGCCAGCAGTTTATACGGGGTGAACACTGAAGCTTTCTTT.

The V and J genes are TRBV12-3 or TRBV12-4 and TRBJ2-1; the match to TRBD1 covers 8 bases. The junction had 1 base not matched to a gene; V was cut back by 6 bases and J by 9 bases. This CDR3 contains 11 residues. CDR3 bases: TGTGCCAGCAGACAGGGGGGTGAGCAGTTCTTC. Protein product: CASRQGGEQFF.

The V call is TRBV24-1, the J call TRBJ1-5; no definite D call. The V end lost 1 base, the J end lost 7 bases, and 10 bases lay between the germline ends. Looked up from germline, CDR1 is KGHDR and CDR2 is SFDVKD. The CDR3 is 14 amino acids. CDR3 coding DNA: TGTGCCACCAGTGATTTCCGGGTAGGACAGCCCCAGCATTTT. Residues: CATSDFRVGQPQHF.

The chain employs TRBV15 and TRBJ1-5; no reliable D call. Per the germline V gene, CDR1 is LNHNV and CDR2 is YYDKDF (reference sequence). The CDR3 extends over 13 amino acids. V was clipped by 0 bases and J by 8 bases, with 8 bases between them. DNA of the CDR3: TGTGCCACCAGCAGAGATGCGGGAGAGCCCCAGCATTTT. Amino acid sequence: CATSRDAGEPQHF.

The chain links TRBV27 to TRBJ1-5, with 10 nucleotides matching TRBD1. Germline CDR1 and CDR2: MNHEY and SMNVEV (reference sequence). This CDR3 is 15 amino acids long. Trimming removed 6 bases from V and 3 bases from J; junction bases left unmatched: 5. The CDR3 sequence: CASRSGTGANQPQHF. DNA of the CDR3: TGTGCCAGCAGGTCAGGGACAGGGGCCAATCAGCCCCAGCATTTT.

V is TRBV5-1 and J is TRBJ2-3; a possible D gene is TRBD1 (6 bases). The CDR3 has 14 residues. The ends were cut back, 1 base at V and 4 bases at J, with 10 bases in the middle. CDR1 is SGHRS, CDR2 YFSETQ, per germline. The CDR3 region is CASSLSQGSDTQYF. The DNA of the CDR3 is TGCGCCAGCAGCTTGAGTCAGGGGTCAGATACGCAGTATTTT.

This clone occurred once. The genes are TRBV18 and TRBJ1-2, with a possible D match to TRBD1 (5 bases). This CDR3 comprises 15 residues. V lost 3 bases to trimming and J lost 0 bases, with 11 bases between them. Germline V gives CDR1 KGHSH, CDR2 LQKENI. CDR3 coding DNA: TGTGCCAGCTCACCCTGGGGCGGAACTAACTATGGCTACACCTTC. Amino acid sequence: CASSPWGGTNYGYTF.

This clone was counted only a few times. The gene calls are TRBV10-2 and TRBJ2-3, with 11 bases aligning to TRBD2. V trimming: 0 bases; J trimming: 6 bases; junction bases outside the gene matches: 8. Per germline, CDR1 WSHSY and CDR2 SAAADI. This CDR3 comprises 17 residues. This chain's CDR3 is CASSESVAGGTSDTQYF. The CDR3, as DNA: TGCGCCAGCAGTGAGTCCGTAGCGGGGGGGACCTCGGATACGCAGTATTTT.

This CDR3 reads CATSDGGPSGELFF. CDR3 nucleotides: TGTGCCACCAGTGATGGAGGACCCTCCGGGGAGCTGTTTTTT. The genes are TRBV24-1 and TRBJ2-2, with a weak D call TRBD2 (5 bases). Germline V CDR1 and CDR2: KGHDR, SFDVKD. CDR3 length: 14 amino acids. The V gene lost 3 bases and the J gene lost 6 bases, with 10 bases spanning the gap.

V usage is TRBV10-3 and J usage is TRBJ1-4; a weak D match, TRBD1 (5 bases). This CDR3 contains 15 residues. The germline CDR1 and CDR2 sequences are ENHRY and SYGVKD. The V end lost 10 bases, the J end lost 0 bases, and 15 bases lay between the germline ends. The CDR3 reads CATNMGGATNEKLFF. The CDR3 DNA reads as TGTGCCACCAACATGGGGGGTGCAACTAATGAAAAACTGTTTTTT.

V and J are TRBV7-2 and TRBJ1-6; D gene uncertain. This CDR3 has 14 residues. Trimming took 5 bases from V and 10 from J, leaving 15 bases between them. Germline V gene sequence: CDR1 SGHTA, CDR2 FQGNSA. The CDR3 reads CASSTDLSGSPLHF. CDR3 in DNA: TGTGCCAGCAGCACAGACTTATCGGGGTCACCCCTCCACTTT.

This clone appeared once. This chain connects TRBV19 to TRBJ2-2, with D tentatively TRBD2 (5 bases). The CDR3 contains 13 residues. The V gene lost 0 bases and the J gene lost 7 bases, with 6 bases spanning the gap. CDR1 is LNHDA, CDR2 SQIVND, per germline (reference sequence). The CDR3 sequence is CASSIDAGGELFF. CDR3 DNA: TGTGCCAGTAGTATAGATGCGGGCGGGGAGCTGTTTTTT.